This entry lists 23 T cell receptor beta chains sequenced from one sample in a study of TIL therapy for anti-PD-1-resistant metastatic lung cancer listed by TCRdb under 2021. Using bias-controlled multiplex PCR with the immunoSEQ v3 hsTCRB kit, the TCR beta CDR3 regions were amplified from genomic DNA. TCRdb's version of the immuneACCESS table is confined to in-frame rearrangements and falls short of the full clone set. An unresolved V gene accounts for under half of the shortfall where checked; the remainder is of unknown origin. Recorded for this sample are about 100,000 clones; under 70% of them occurred a single time. About a tenth of the sample lies in the top ten. The intended sense of this specimen's time point label: pre-treatment sample, taken before nivolumab and TIL therapy. The baseline tumor samples were excised metastases, mostly pleural nodules or supraclavicular lymph nodes, taken from the same resection that was used to grow TIL.

The sequencing here drew on tumor tissue, taken at baseline. These receptors were taken from a person aged 25 to 85 with non-small cell lung cancer.

The genes are TRBV7-3 and TRBJ2-7, with TRBD2 identical over 8 bases. This CDR3 contains 15 residues. Germline CDR1 and CDR2: SGHTA and FQGTGA. Trimming cost V 5 bases and J 5 bases; bases outside gene matches: 11. CDR3 amino acids: CASSQTGGPNNEQYF. In DNA form, the CDR3 reads TGTGCCAGCAGCCAAACGGGGGGGCCGAACAACGAGCAGTACTTC. Full variable domain (outside the CDR3, taken from reference TRBV7-3 and TRBJ2-7): GAGVSQTPSNKVTEKGKYVELRCDPISGHTALYWYRQSLGQGPEFLIYFQGTGAADDSGLPNDRFFAVRPEGSVSTLKIQRTERGDSAVYLCASSQTGGPNNEQYFGPGTRLTVT.

This clone has a handful of counts. The V gene is TRBV6-2 or TRBV6-3, the J gene TRBJ2-1; D gene unclear. The V and J ends lost 3 bases and 6 bases respectively, with 12 bases between them. The germline CDR1 and CDR2 sequences are MNHEY and SVGEGT. This CDR3 spans 14 amino acids. CDR3: CASSYRGRPNEQFF. The DNA of the CDR3 is TGTGCCAGCAGTTATCGCGGACGGCCCAATGAGCAGTTCTTC.

J is TRBJ2-1 and V is TRBV7-9; D is uncertain. The CDR3 covers 10 residues. V gave up 5 bases and J gave up 12 bases, with 8 bases separating them. Germline CDR1 and CDR2: SEHNR and FQNEAQ (reference sequence). CDR3 residues: CASSTEAQFF. The CDR3 DNA sequence: TGTGCCAGCAGCACAGAGGCGCAGTTCTTC.

The rearrangement uses TRBV6-2 or TRBV6-3 and TRBJ1-1; D possibly corresponds to TRBD1 (5 bases). The CDR3 spans 17 residues. Trimming left V 1 base short and J 1 base short, with 16 bases between. Germline loops: CDR1 MNHEY, CDR2 SVGEGT. CDR3 nucleotide sequence: TGTGCCAGCAGTTACTTCCTAACCGGACACCCGAACACTGAAGCTTTCTTT. Translation: CASSYFLTGHPNTEAFF.

This chain joins TRBV9 and TRBJ2-1, with unresolved D. Germline lookup yields CDR1 SGDLS and CDR2 YYNGEE. CDR3 length equals 14 residues. With 1 base removed from V and 4 bases from J, the gap between germline ends came to 9 bases. CDR3 sequence: CASSVSTPYNEQFF. The CDR3 DNA is TGTGCCAGCAGCGTAAGTACTCCATACAATGAGCAGTTCTTC. Full variable domain (rest looked up from reference TRBV9 and TRBJ2-1): DSGVTQTPKHLITATGQRVTLRCSPRSGDLSVYWYQQSLDQGLQFLIQYYNGEERAKGNILERFSAQQFPDLHSELNLSSLELGDSALYFCASSVSTPYNEQFFGPGTRLTVL.

The chain has TRBV6-1 and TRBJ1-4, with TRBD1 matching 8 bases. CDR1 is MNHNS, CDR2 SASEGT, per germline. CDR3 length: 18 amino acids. V was pared by 2 bases and J by 5 bases, with 13 bases of the junction left unmatched. In DNA, the CDR3 is TGTGCCAGCAGTGAAAGTGCAGGGGGCCTCCAGGGGAATGAAAAACTGTTTTTT. It translates to CASSESAGGLQGNEKLFF.

Points on this clone: This CDR3 is also generated by other DNA sequences in the sample. V gene TRBV3-1 (or the pseudogene TRBV3-2) combines with J gene TRBJ1-1; no clear D gene. The CDR3 sequence is 13 residues long. Trimming cost V 0 bases and J 4 bases, with 6 bases left between them. Germline loops: CDR1 LGHDT, CDR2 YNNKEL (reference sequence). The CDR3 sequence is CASSQDRGTEAFF. The DNA of the CDR3 is TGTGCCAGCAGCCAAGATCGTGGCACTGAAGCTTTCTTT.

This sequence joins TRBV20-1 and TRBJ1-5, with 8 positions matching TRBD1. CDR3 length: 14 amino acids. With 3 bases clipped from V and 6 bases from J, the junction kept 7 bases outside the gene matches. Germline values: CDR1 DFQATT, CDR2 SNEGSKA (reference sequence). CDR3: CSASFQGASQPQHF. Here the CDR3 DNA reads TGCAGTGCTAGTTTTCAGGGGGCGTCTCAGCCCCAGCATTTT.

CDR3 coding DNA: TGTGCCAGCAGTGAAGACACACCAGATAATTCACCCCTCCACTTT. Residues: CASSEDTPDNSPLHF. This chain uses TRBV6-1 with TRBJ1-6; D is unresolved. CDR1 is MNHNS and CDR2 is SASEGT in the germline V gene. With 1 base removed from V and 5 bases from J, the gap between germline ends came to 9 bases. The CDR3 sequence is 15 residues long.

V usage is TRBV12-5 and J usage is TRBJ2-5; TRBD1 matches at 7 bases. CDR1 is LGHNT, CDR2 FRNRAP, per germline. The CDR3 is 14 amino acids. V dropped 5 bases and J dropped 5; count of bases not matched to a gene: 8. Here the CDR3 reads CASGPMTGQETQYF. The CDR3, as DNA: TGTGCTAGTGGTCCCATGACAGGGCAGGAGACCCAGTACTTC.

V and J are TRBV9 and TRBJ2-3; D might be TRBD1 or TRBD2, each matching 6 bases. The CDR3 extends over 16 amino acids. Between the trimmed V and J ends, which lost 0 bases and 4 bases, there was a span of 15 bases. Per germline, CDR1 SGDLS and CDR2 YYNGEE. CDR3 sequence reads: CASSVEGGSRADTQYF. DNA for the CDR3: TGTGCCAGCAGCGTAGAAGGGGGGAGCCGGGCAGATACGCAGTATTTT.

This chain links TRBV19 with TRBJ2-7; a possible D gene is TRBD1 (5 bases). Trimming removed 5 bases at V and 4 bases at J, with 12 bases between. Germline V gene sequence: CDR1 LNHDA, CDR2 SQIVND (reference sequence). This CDR3 has 13 amino acids. CDR3 sequence reads: CASSPAGPYEQYF. The CDR3 DNA follows: TGTGCCAGTAGTCCAGCAGGGCCATACGAGCAGTACTTC. Supplemented by reference TRBV19 and TRBJ2-7, the full variable domain reads DGGITQSPKYLFRKEGQNVTLSCEQNLNHDAMYWYRQDPGQGLRLIYYSQIVNDFQKGDIAEGYSVSREKKESFPLTVTSAQKNPTAFYLCASSPAGPYEQYFGPGTRLTVT.

V gene TRBV3-1 (or the pseudogene TRBV3-2) combines with J gene TRBJ1-5; D unresolved. This CDR3 spans 14 amino acids. The germline V gene has CDR1 LGHDT and CDR2 YNNKEL (reference sequence). V gave up 0 bases and J gave up 0 bases, with 3 bases separating them. The CDR3 DNA reads TGTGCCAGCAGCCAAGACTATAGCAATCAGCCCCAGCATTTT. Translated: CASSQDYSNQPQHF.

This sequence joins TRBV6-5 and TRBJ2-3; D may be TRBD1 (6 bases). Germline lookup yields CDR1 MNHEY and CDR2 SVGAGI. The V gene lost 4 bases and the J gene lost 2 bases, with 13 bases spanning the gap. The CDR3 loop spans 15 amino acids. The chain's CDR3 is CASSLQGQSTDTQYF. CDR3 DNA: TGTGCCAGCAGTTTACAGGGACAATCCACAGATACGCAGTATTTT.

The chain links TRBV6-6 to TRBJ2-1; 7 positions agree with TRBD2. CDR3 length equals 14 residues. Germline V gene lookup returns CDR1 MNHNY and CDR2 SVGAGI (reference sequence). Unmatched junction bases numbered 6, after V lost 6 bases and J lost 4 bases. The CDR3 spells CASRRTREYNEQFF. The CDR3 region has the DNA TGTGCCAGCAGGCGGACTAGAGAATACAATGAGCAGTTCTTC.

The DNA of the CDR3 is TGCAGCGTTGGAAGGGGGCTGGATGGCTACACCTTC. Its translation: CSVGRGLDGYTF. This chain connects TRBV29-1 to TRBJ1-2; TRBD1 matches at 7 bases. Germline assignment: CDR1 SQVTM and CDR2 ANQGSEA. The CDR3 extends over 12 amino acids. V shed 4 bases and J 6 bases; nucleotides not matched to a gene: 5.

This clone was observed a handful of times. The chain has TRBV6-5 and TRBJ2-5; D is unresolved. CDR1 is MNHEY and CDR2 is SVGAGI in the germline V gene. The V gene lost 4 bases and the J gene lost 5 bases, with 11 bases spanning the gap. The CDR3 covers 13 residues. CDR3 residues: CASSFQIWETQYF. The CDR3 DNA reads as TGTGCCAGCAGTTTCCAGATTTGGGAGACCCAGTACTTC.

The chain links TRBV5-1 to TRBJ2-5, with a possible D match to TRBD2 (6 bases). With 2 bases removed from V and 3 bases from J, the gap between germline ends came to 17 bases. Germline V lookup: CDR1 SGHRS, CDR2 YFSETQ. The CDR3 spans 16 residues. The CDR3 sequence is CASSFTGVTEKETQYF. The CDR3, as DNA: TGCGCCAGCAGCTTTACGGGAGTGACAGAGAAAGAGACCCAGTACTTC. The full variable domain, with the rest looked up from reference TRBV5-1 and TRBJ2-5, is KAGVTQTPRYLIKTRGQQVTLSCSPISGHRSVSWYQQTPGQGLQFLFEYFSETQRNKGNFPGRFSGRQFSNSRSEMNVSTLELGDSALYLCASSFTGVTEKETQYFGPGTRLLVL.

The CDR3 here is CASSFWSLLAGGQVNEQYF. CDR3 DNA sequence: TGTGCCAGCAGTTTCTGGTCCCTCCTAGCGGGAGGGCAGGTAAACGAGCAGTACTTC. V usage is TRBV6-2 or TRBV6-3 and J usage is TRBJ2-7; 12 bases are a match to TRBD2. The CDR3 runs to 19 residues. V trimming: 4 bases; J trimming: 5 bases; junction bases outside the gene matches: 18. Germline CDR1 reads MNHEY; CDR2 reads SVGEGT.

The chain employs TRBV9 and TRBJ2-3; D possibly corresponds to TRBD2 (6 bases). The germline CDR1 and CDR2 sequences are SGDLS and YYNGEE. V was pared by 7 bases and J by 5 bases, with 14 bases between. The CDR3 is made up of 13 amino acids. The CDR3 DNA is TGTGCCAGCGGCCCGGGCGGGGTAGATACGCAGTATTTT. Translating it yields CASGPGGVDTQYF.

This chain connects TRBV11-2 to TRBJ1-2, with TRBD1 identical over 9 bases. With 4 bases clipped from V and 5 bases from J, the junction kept 8 bases outside the gene matches. Germline lookup yields CDR1 SGHAT and CDR2 FQNNGV. This CDR3 spans 15 amino acids. The CDR3 loop reads CASSSRGQGIYGYTF. CDR3 in DNA: TGTGCCAGCAGCTCACGGGGACAGGGAATATATGGCTACACCTTC.

V and J are TRBV4-3 and TRBJ2-1, with a tentative D call TRBD1 (6 bases). The CDR3 is made up of 16 amino acids. The V end lost 0 bases, the J end lost 5 bases, and 14 bases lay between the germline ends. Germline V lookup: CDR1 LGHNA, CDR2 YSLEER. In DNA, the CDR3 is TGCGCCAGCAGCCAAGATGCGAGACAGGTGAACAATGAGCAGTTCTTC. Amino acids: CASSQDARQVNNEQFF.

This clone was seen more than once but under ten times. The chain links TRBV10-2 to TRBJ1-1; D is undetermined. The CDR3 consists of 13 residues. Germline loops: CDR1 WSHSY, CDR2 SAAADI. V lost 0 bases and J lost 2, with 4 bases in between. CDR3 sequence reads: CASSESGNTEAFF. CDR3 DNA sequence: TGCGCCAGCAGTGAGTCGGGAAACACTGAAGCTTTCTTT.